This entry lists 11 T cell receptor beta chains sequenced from one sample in a study of cytomegalovirus exposure and HLA in healthy donors (dated by TCRdb to 2015 to 2018). The receptor library was made with the immunoSEQ multiplex PCR assay. For the multiplex PCR, a mixture combining 60 forward primers for TCR Vbeta segments and 13 reverse primers for TCR Jbeta segments was used. TCRdb carries this immuneACCESS record with in-frame sequences only. Its versions omit some clonotypes, under half of them owing to an unresolved V gene in the studies checked, with the rest unexplained. This sample holds about 110,000 clones; 71% were observed only once. Less than 3.5% of the sample goes to the ten largest clones. The sequencing sample was made of PBMCs. Every receptor here comes from a female donor in good health and CMV-seronegative.

The chain joins TRBV5-4 to TRBJ2-7; possible D gene TRBD2, 6 bases. Deletions cut 4 bases from V and 6 bases from J, with 11 bases between. CDR1 and CDR2 (germline): SGHNT, YYREEE (reference sequence). CDR3 length: 12 residues. The CDR3 DNA reads TGTGCCAGCAGCCCGTGGAGGGGCGAGCAGTACTTC. Amino acid sequence: CASSPWRGEQYF.

This chain joins TRBV27 and TRBJ1-1, with D unclear. The germline CDR1 and CDR2 sequences are MNHEY and SMNVEV (reference sequence). CDR3 size: 14 residues. The ends were cut back, 6 bases at V and 4 bases at J, with 15 bases in the middle. In DNA, the CDR3 is TGTGCCAGCAGACCCGGAGGGCCGGGCACTGAAGCTTTCTTT. Translated: CASRPGGPGTEAFF.

V and J are TRBV27 and TRBJ1-2, with 8 bases identical to TRBD1. CDR1 MNHEY and CDR2 SMNVEV come from the germline V gene (reference sequence). This CDR3 has 18 amino acids. V shed 6 bases and J 4 bases; nucleotides not matched to a gene: 19. For the CDR3, the DNA is TGTGCCAGCAGCCAAAACCCGAGGAGGGGACAGGCCAGCTATGGCTACACCTTC. It is translated as CASSQNPRRGQASYGYTF.

The chain carries TRBV19 and TRBJ1-2, with 7 bases fitting TRBD1. Trimming took 3 bases from V and 2 from J; bases not matched to a gene: 6. The CDR3 is 15 amino acids. Germline V gives CDR1 LNHDA, CDR2 SQIVND (reference sequence). As DNA, the CDR3 is TGTGCCAGTAGTATGGCTTCGGGACAGAACTATGGCTACACCTTC. Translating gives CASSMASGQNYGYTF. The complete variable domain, with remaining parts taken from reference TRBV19 and TRBJ1-2, reads DGGITQSPKYLFRKEGQNVTLSCEQNLNHDAMYWYRQDPGQGLRLIYYSQIVNDFQKGDIAEGYSVSREKKESFPLTVTSAQKNPTAFYLCASSMASGQNYGYTFGSGTRLTVV.

The gene calls are TRBV4-1 and TRBJ1-2, with D hard to call. This CDR3 region has 17 residues. From germline, CDR1 is MGHRA and CDR2 YSYEKL. Trimming took 5 bases from V and 3 from J, leaving 22 bases between them. DNA for the CDR3: TGCGCCAGCAGCTCCGGAGGGCTGAGGGCGCCCTACTATGGCTACACCTTC. It translates to CASSSGGLRAPYYGYTF.

The genes are TRBV5-4 and TRBJ2-5; no definite D call. With 1 base removed from V and 3 bases from J, the gap between germline ends came to 7 bases. The germline V gene has CDR1 SGHNT and CDR2 YYREEE (reference sequence). The CDR3 runs 13 residues. The CDR3 spells CASSLQTEETQYF. As DNA, the CDR3 is TGTGCCAGCAGCTTGCAGACTGAAGAGACCCAGTACTTC.

This chain uses TRBV4-1 with TRBJ2-1; TRBD2 matches at 9 bases. Looked up from germline, CDR1 is MGHRA and CDR2 is YSYEKL. V lost 2 bases, J lost 4 bases, and 6 bases stayed unmatched. The CDR3 sequence is 16 residues long. Here the CDR3 DNA reads TGCGCCAGCAGCCAAATAGCGGGAGTGGGATACAATGAGCAGTTCTTC. Translation: CASSQIAGVGYNEQFF.

The chain links TRBV4-3 to TRBJ2-7; tentatively, D is TRBD2 (7 bases). Trimming took off 3 bases at V and 2 bases at J, with 20 bases between the two ends. CDR3 length: 17 residues. Germline lookup yields CDR1 LGHNA and CDR2 YSLEER. CDR3 residues: CASSQGLGASGTYEQYF. CDR3 nucleotide sequence: TGCGCCAGCAGCCAGGGCCTGGGGGCTAGCGGAACCTACGAGCAGTACTTC.

The chain recombines TRBV5-5 with TRBJ2-1; 11 bases agree with TRBD1. The CDR3 runs to 15 residues. The germline CDR1 and CDR2 sequences are SGHKS and YYEKEE (reference sequence). V trimming: 5 bases; J trimming: 9 bases; junction bases outside the gene matches: 10. The CDR3 sequence: CASSYGTGGRSEQFF. CDR3 DNA sequence: TGTGCCAGCAGTTATGGGACAGGGGGTAGAAGTGAGCAGTTCTTC. Full variable domain (remainder filled in from reference TRBV5-5 and TRBJ2-1): DAGVTQSPTHLIKTRGQQVTLRCSPISGHKSVSWYQQVLGQGPQFIFQYYEKEERGRGNFPDRFSARQFPNYSSELNVNALLLGDSALYLCASSYGTGGRSEQFFGPGTRLTVL.

The rearrangement links TRBV11-2 to TRBJ2-3, with 7 bases lining up with TRBD2. The length of the CDR3 is 19 residues. Losses at the gene ends were 1 base for V and 4 bases for J; bases not matched to a gene: 17. In germline, CDR1 is SGHAT, CDR2 FQNNGV. CDR3 in DNA: TGTGCCAGCAGCTTAGTGGGTGGCGGGAGAGCGGTCGGTGCAGATACGCAGTATTTT. It encodes CASSLVGGGRAVGADTQYF.

The chain joins TRBV7-3 to TRBJ2-1; TRBD2 aligns across 10 bases. V was pared by 3 bases and J by 9 bases, with 8 bases of the junction left unmatched. Looked up from germline, CDR1 is SGHTA and CDR2 is FQGTGA. The CDR3 contains 15 residues. CDR3 residues: CASSFKSGRAPEQFF. The CDR3 DNA sequence: TGTGCCAGCAGCTTCAAGAGCGGGAGGGCCCCTGAGCAGTTCTTC.